This is a list of T cell receptor beta chains from one sample in a study of Graves' ophthalmopathy and Graves' hyperthyroidism. One entry per CDR3 protein results from TCRdb running MiXCR on the multiplex PCR reads. This sample carries 650,000 to 900,000 distinct CDR3 sequences, about 44% of them seen once, and the ten largest clones take about 40%. Sequencing input: peripheral blood. The receptors were gathered from an adult man with Graves' ophthalmopathy. Both conserved end residues are trimmed from each CDR3.

length: 12
V: TRBV12-3/TRBV12-4
CDR3: ASSEQDRVSPLH

length: 12
V: TRBV6-5
CDR3: ASSIKGGGTEAF

length: 12
V: TRBV20-1
CDR3: RAGEREGRKTQY

length: 13
V: TRBV20-1
CDR3: SAYPTGRPQVAQY

length: 15
V: TRBV5-1
CDR3: ASSLGTSGRAGETQY

length: 14
V: TRBV10-3
CDR3: ASSYLDRYPQETQY

length: 10
V: TRBV12-3/TRBV12-4
CDR3: ASSENSGGEY

length: 12
V: TRBV2
CDR3: ASRQTGIPYEQY

length: 7
V: TRBV29-1
CDR3: SLRETQY

length: 12
V: TRBV7-9
CDR3: GSSQGLNTGELF

length: 13
V: TRBV19
CDR3: ASSTLSGSWPEAF

length: 13
V: TRBV11-1
CDR3: ASSHWGQTSSEQY

length: 10
V: TRBV6-6
CDR3: ASRDTAYEQY

length: 12
V: TRBV10-3
CDR3: AISGDRGNEKLF

length: 12
V: TRBV25-1
CDR3: ASIASGMGETQY

length: 12
V: TRBV10-3
CDR3: AISGTGNNSPLH

length: 13
V: TRBV6-5
CDR3: ASIQMGQLQETQY

length: 11
V: TRBV4-1
CDR3: ASSQALGVEQY

length: 14
V: TRBV6-2/TRBV6-3
CDR3: ASSYSYSEELYEQY

length: 12
V: TRBV11-2
CDR3: ASSTLGGSTEAF

length: 10
V: TRBV29-1
CDR3: SVTRYQETQY

length: 13
V: TRBV10-3
CDR3: ASSYSSGPSGGYT

length: 14
V: TRBV29-1
CDR3: SVFLAGGGNTGELS

length: 13
V: TRBV2
CDR3: ASLEQGAPNYGYT

length: 16
V: TRBV20-1
CDR3: SARGVMGQVRGDTEAF